These 17 T cell receptor beta chains share one sample of origin, sequenced in a study of cytomegalovirus exposure and HLA in healthy donors. Measured with immunoSEQ multiplex PCR; TCRdb has only the in-frame clones, and not every one. The data contain about 97,000 clones, about 95% of them singletons. The specimen sequenced was PBMCs. The receptors shown here come from a woman under 30 in good health and CMV-seronegative.

This clone was detected only once. The chain links TRBV2 to TRBJ1-6; D perhaps matches TRBD1 (6 bases). The CDR3 covers 15 residues. The germline V gene has CDR1 SNHLY and CDR2 FYNNEI. Trimming pared 6 bases from V and 7 bases from J, leaving 16 bases between. CDR3 sequence: CASSLQGPGNSPLHF. The DNA for the CDR3 is TGTGCCAGCAGCTTACAGGGCCCAGGGAATTCACCCCTCCACTTT.

The J gene is TRBJ1-4, the V gene TRBV6-1, with unresolved D. The CDR3 totals 10 residues. V lost 8 bases, J lost 4 bases, and 2 bases lay in between. Germline V gives CDR1 MNHNS, CDR2 SASEGT. The CDR3 sequence: CASLNEKLFF. The CDR3 region has the DNA TGTGCCAGCCTTAATGAAAAACTGTTTTTT.

This chain joins TRBV5-1 and TRBJ2-2; possible D gene TRBD1, 5 bases. The germline CDR1 and CDR2 sequences are SGHRS and YFSETQ. This CDR3 spans 13 amino acids. V was trimmed by 4 bases and J by 7 bases, leaving 11 bases between them. CDR3 region: CASSATGGGELFF. For the CDR3, the DNA is TGCGCCAGCAGCGCCACAGGTGGCGGGGAGCTGTTTTTT.

V usage is TRBV30 and J usage is TRBJ2-1, with TRBD1 identical over 10 bases. This CDR3 has 14 amino acids. From germline, CDR1 is GTSNPN and CDR2 SVGIG (reference sequence). Unmatched junction bases numbered 7, after V lost 4 bases and J lost 7 bases. CDR3 protein: CAWIGTGDRNEQFF. The CDR3 region has the DNA TGTGCCTGGATTGGGACAGGGGATAGAAATGAGCAGTTCTTC.

The chain links TRBV9 to TRBJ2-2, with 12 bases fitting TRBD1. The CDR3 is 17 amino acids. J lost 5 bases, V lost 3 bases, and 8 bases had no gene match. CDR1 SGDLS and CDR2 YYNGEE come from the germline V gene. The CDR3 DNA sequence: TGTGCCAGCAGCGGTCACCGGGACAGGGGGCTTACCGGGGAGCTGTTTTTT. Translation: CASSGHRDRGLTGELFF.

This chain joins TRBV11-3 and TRBJ2-7; 8 bases match TRBD2. CDR1 is SGHNT and CDR2 is YENEEA in the germline V gene. With V trimmed by 1 base and J by 1 base, 3 bases remained unmatched. The CDR3 consists of 15 residues. CDR3 coding DNA: TGTGCCAGCAGCTTAGGGGCTAGCGGGTCCTACGAGCAGTACTTC. Protein sequence: CASSLGASGSYEQYF.

The genes are TRBV14 and TRBJ1-1; D not certain. V dropped 2 bases and J dropped 1 base, with 8 bases sitting between them. Per the germline V gene, CDR1 is SGHDN and CDR2 is FVKESK. This CDR3 has 14 residues. The DNA of the CDR3 is TGTGCCAGCAGCCAACTGGCGGCGAACACTGAAGCTTTCTTT. Translated, it gives CASSQLAANTEAFF.

Only one count was recorded for this clone. The chain joins TRBV4-1 to TRBJ2-3, with 10 positions matching TRBD2. This CDR3 region has 16 residues. The germline CDR1 and CDR2 sequences are MGHRA and YSYEKL. J gave up 4 bases and V 1 base, and 5 bases lay outside the gene matches. CDR3 in amino acids: CASSQVPSGGSDTQYF. CDR3 nucleotides: TGCGCCAGCAGCCAAGTTCCTAGCGGGGGATCAGATACGCAGTATTTT.

This clone was recorded only once. The J gene is TRBJ1-2, the V gene TRBV7-2; D unclear. From germline, CDR1 is SGHTA and CDR2 FQGNSA. This CDR3 comprises 11 residues. V was pared by 1 base and J by 7 bases, with 4 bases between. The CDR3 DNA is TGTGCCAGCAGCTTAGTAGCTGGCTACACCTTC. This encodes CASSLVAGYTF.

The chain couples TRBV6-1 to TRBJ2-1; 8 bases map to TRBD2. The CDR3 contains 15 residues. Germline values: CDR1 MNHNS, CDR2 SASEGT. V was pared by 1 base and J by 4 bases, with 3 bases of the junction left unmatched. CDR3 loop: CASSEGSGGYNEQFF. The CDR3 DNA reads TGTGCCAGCAGTGAAGGGAGCGGGGGTTACAATGAGCAGTTCTTC.

This chain connects TRBV6-1 to TRBJ2-1; D uncertain. V lost 2 bases and J 6 bases, leaving 11 bases between the germline ends. The CDR3 is 14 amino acids. Looked up from germline, CDR1 is MNHNS and CDR2 is SASEGT. The CDR3 coding sequence is TGTGCCAGCAGTGAAAGTGACGGCGGCAATGAGCAGTTCTTC. Its translation is CASSESDGGNEQFF.

The chain carries TRBV27 and TRBJ2-5; 7 nucleotides line up with TRBD2. CDR1 is MNHEY, CDR2 SMNVEV, per germline (reference sequence). The CDR3 runs 16 residues. The trim removed 2 bases at V and 0 bases at J, leaving 6 bases unmatched. In nucleotides, the CDR3 is TGTGCCAGCAGTTTAGATGGGGGGGGTAACCAAGAGACCCAGTACTTC. Translating it yields CASSLDGGGNQETQYF.

V gene TRBV19 combines with J gene TRBJ2-7, with TRBD1 as a possible D gene (6 bases). Germline values: CDR1 LNHDA, CDR2 SQIVND (reference sequence). V lost 6 bases and J 9 bases, leaving 24 bases between the germline ends. The length of the CDR3 is 15 residues. The CDR3 bases are TGTGCCAGTAGCAAAACCGGGACACTCCTCCTGGGGCAGTACTTC. Translated: CASSKTGTLLLGQYF.

The genes are TRBV4-1 and TRBJ2-2, with TRBD2 matching over 7 bases. Germline V lookup: CDR1 MGHRA, CDR2 YSYEKL. V trimming: 3 bases; J trimming: 4 bases; junction bases outside the gene matches: 11. The CDR3 sequence is 17 residues long. The CDR3 nucleotides read TGCGCCAGCAGCCACGGTGTTTTGCGGGAGCGCACCGGGGAGCTGTTTTTT. It encodes CASSHGVLRERTGELFF.

The CDR3 region is CAISEAGLAGSSNV. In DNA, the CDR3 is TGTGCCATCAGTGAAGCGGGACTAGCGGGATCCTCGAACGTC. This chain links TRBV10-3 with TRBJ2-7; 13 positions match TRBD2. Germline values: CDR1 ENHRY, CDR2 SYGVKD. CDR3 length: 14 amino acids.

The chain recombines TRBV5-4 with TRBJ1-2, with D possibly TRBD1 on 6 matching bases. Trimming took off 2 bases at V and 4 bases at J, with 15 bases between the two ends. The V gene's germline CDR1 is SGHNT and CDR2 YYREEE (reference sequence). The CDR3 is made up of 15 amino acids. The CDR3 DNA sequence: TGTGCCAGCAGCTTAAATGCAGGACAGATCTATGGCTACACCTTC. It is translated as CASSLNAGQIYGYTF.

The V and J genes are TRBV27 and TRBJ1-3, with D perhaps TRBD1 (5 bases). The CDR3 is 14 residues long. Trimming removed 3 bases from V and 2 bases from J, with 8 bases in between. Germline CDR1 and CDR2: MNHEY and SMNVEV (reference sequence). The CDR3 loop reads CASSFIGAGNTIYF. CDR3 DNA sequence: TGTGCCAGCAGTTTCATAGGGGCTGGAAACACCATATATTTT.